A selection of T cell receptor beta chains follows, all from one sample in a study of blood T cells in healthy people across ages. TCRdb redid the calling of the 5' RACE reads with MiXCR, one entry per CDR3 protein. The sample has 540,000 or so distinct CDR3 sequences, about 24% seen once. These records were also assigned to another study, of T cells of mothers and their children.

The sample comprised blood. These receptors were collected from a boy under 18 in good health. Each CDR3 is given with its conserved first and last residue. Fields, in order: J gene, clone size, D gene, V gene, CDR3 protein, CDR3 DNA. A D gene is named only where the DNA matches it firmly. Size values are once, few and many counts, or a class for expanded clones, and some rows have none.

j_call: TRBJ2-7; clone_size: -; d_call: TRBD2; v_call: TRBV2; cdr3_aa: CASSEARGLAGSYEQYF; cdr3_nt: TGTGCCAGCAGTGAAGCCCGGGGACTAGCGGGGTCCTACGAGCAGTACTTC
j_call: TRBJ1-5; clone_size: few; d_call: -; v_call: TRBV4-1; cdr3_aa: CASSQDPNVQPQHF; cdr3_nt: TGCGCCAGCAGCCAGGACCCCAATGTACAGCCCCAGCATTTT
j_call: TRBJ2-1; clone_size: few; d_call: TRBD2; v_call: TRBV6-1; cdr3_aa: CASRDPAGGTDEQFF; cdr3_nt: TGTGCCAGCAGAGACCCAGCGGGGGGTACCGATGAGCAGTTCTTC
j_call: TRBJ2-7; clone_size: few; d_call: -; v_call: TRBV4-2; cdr3_aa: CASSQDTGGGPRYEQYF; cdr3_nt: TGTGCCAGCAGCCAAGATACAGGGGGAGGGCCGCGGTACGAGCAGTACTTC
j_call: TRBJ2-1; clone_size: -; d_call: TRBD2; v_call: TRBV30; cdr3_aa: CACSTGGPYNEQFF; cdr3_nt: TGTGCCTGCAGTACGGGGGGGCCTTACAATGAGCAGTTCTTC
j_call: TRBJ2-6; clone_size: -; d_call: -; v_call: TRBV6-6; cdr3_aa: CASIASRSGANVLTF; cdr3_nt: TGTGCCAGCATTGCTAGCCGTTCTGGGGCCAACGTCCTGACTTTC
j_call: TRBJ2-7; clone_size: -; d_call: TRBD1; v_call: TRBV5-1; cdr3_aa: CASSFLGQGNEQYF; cdr3_nt: TGCGCCAGCAGCTTCCTAGGACAGGGAAACGAGCAGTACTTC
j_call: TRBJ2-7; clone_size: -; d_call: TRBD2; v_call: TRBV4-3; cdr3_aa: CASSQAVLADLSYEQYF; cdr3_nt: TGCGCCAGCAGCCAAGCCGTCCTAGCGGATCTCTCCTACGAGCAGTACTTC
j_call: TRBJ2-1; clone_size: -; d_call: -; v_call: TRBV6-2/TRBV6-3; cdr3_aa: CASSTRATKQFF; cdr3_nt: TGTGCCAGCAGTACACGGGCCACAAAGCAGTTCTTC
j_call: TRBJ2-7; clone_size: -; d_call: TRBD1; v_call: TRBV7-9; cdr3_aa: CASSLDAGQGTYEQYF; cdr3_nt: TGTGCCAGCAGCTTAGATGCGGGACAGGGAACCTACGAGCAGTACTTC
j_call: TRBJ2-1; clone_size: -; d_call: -; v_call: TRBV9; cdr3_aa: CASSPIASYNEQFF; cdr3_nt: TGTGCCAGCAGCCCCATAGCGTCCTACAATGAGCAGTTCTTC
j_call: TRBJ2-2; clone_size: -; d_call: -; v_call: TRBV28; cdr3_aa: CASRYRLTGNTGELFF; cdr3_nt: TGTGCCAGCAGGTACAGACTAACGGGGAACACCGGGGAGCTGTTTTTT
j_call: TRBJ2-7; clone_size: few; d_call: -; v_call: TRBV7-9; cdr3_aa: CASSRGGDPSYEQYF; cdr3_nt: TGTGCCAGCAGCCGAGGGGGTGACCCATCTTACGAGCAGTACTTC
j_call: TRBJ2-1; clone_size: few; d_call: TRBD2; v_call: TRBV4-3; cdr3_aa: CASSQEGTSRYNEQFF; cdr3_nt: TGCGCCAGCAGCCAAGAAGGGACTAGCAGATACAATGAGCAGTTCTTC
j_call: TRBJ1-5; clone_size: few; d_call: TRBD1; v_call: TRBV9; cdr3_aa: CASSATGVGGQPQHF; cdr3_nt: TGTGCCAGCAGCGCCACAGGGGTGGGGGGTCAGCCCCAGCATTTT
j_call: TRBJ1-6; clone_size: -; d_call: -; v_call: TRBV20-1; cdr3_aa: CSARDNLHPNSPLHF; cdr3_nt: TGCAGTGCTAGAGATAATTTGCACCCCAATTCACCCCTCCACTTT
j_call: TRBJ2-5; clone_size: -; d_call: TRBD2; v_call: TRBV20-1; cdr3_aa: CSASSDPGRGGETQYF; cdr3_nt: TGCAGTGCTAGTTCGGACCCTGGCCGGGGAGGGGAGACCCAGTACTTC
j_call: TRBJ1-2; clone_size: -; d_call: -; v_call: TRBV20-1; cdr3_aa: CSAIPFREGSGYTF; cdr3_nt: TGCAGTGCTATCCCCTTCAGGGAGGGAAGTGGCTACACCTTC
j_call: TRBJ2-2; clone_size: -; d_call: TRBD2; v_call: TRBV4-3; cdr3_aa: CASSPSGGFTGELFF; cdr3_nt: TGCGCCAGCAGCCCTAGCGGGGGGTTCACCGGGGAGCTGTTTTTT
j_call: TRBJ1-3; clone_size: -; d_call: -; v_call: TRBV6-5; cdr3_aa: CASSYRGAGNTTYF; cdr3_nt: TGTGCCAGCAGTTACAGAGGGGCTGGAAACACCACATATTTT
j_call: TRBJ2-1; clone_size: few; d_call: -; v_call: TRBV5-1; cdr3_aa: CASSLGGRGAYNEQFF; cdr3_nt: TGCGCCAGCAGCTTGGGGGGCCGAGGGGCGTACAATGAGCAGTTCTTC
j_call: TRBJ2-5; clone_size: few; d_call: TRBD2; v_call: TRBV3-1; cdr3_aa: CASSQDNLSSGETVETQYF; cdr3_nt: TGTGCCAGCAGCCAAGATAACCTTTCTAGCGGAGAAACCGTAGAGACCCAGTACTTC
j_call: TRBJ2-5; clone_size: few; d_call: TRBD2; v_call: TRBV6-2/TRBV6-3; cdr3_aa: CASTTSGMKTQYF; cdr3_nt: TGTGCCAGCACCACTAGCGGGATGAAGACCCAGTACTTC
j_call: TRBJ2-3; clone_size: few; d_call: TRBD2; v_call: TRBV11-2; cdr3_aa: CASSTLAGENTDTQYF; cdr3_nt: TGTGCCAGCAGCACCCTAGCGGGAGAGAACACAGATACGCAGTATTTT
j_call: TRBJ1-1; clone_size: -; d_call: -; v_call: TRBV4-3; cdr3_aa: CASSPFGRSDTEAFF; cdr3_nt: TGCGCCAGCAGCCCCTTCGGGAGGTCTGACACTGAAGCTTTCTTT
j_call: TRBJ2-3; clone_size: -; d_call: -; v_call: TRBV24-1; cdr3_aa: CATSDQLASTDTQYF; cdr3_nt: TGTGCCACCAGTGATCAACTTGCTTCAACAGATACGCAGTATTTT
j_call: TRBJ1-1; clone_size: -; d_call: -; v_call: TRBV5-1; cdr3_aa: CASSLGGQNTEAFF; cdr3_nt: TGCGCCAGCAGCCTTGGCGGACAGAACACTGAAGCTTTCTTT
j_call: TRBJ2-5; clone_size: -; d_call: -; v_call: TRBV7-2; cdr3_aa: CASSPVSGDQETQYF; cdr3_nt: TGTGCCAGCAGCCCGGTTAGCGGAGACCAAGAGACCCAGTACTTC
j_call: TRBJ2-4; clone_size: -; d_call: TRBD1; v_call: TRBV6-1; cdr3_aa: CASSEKGTGKNIQYF; cdr3_nt: TGTGCCAGCAGTGAAAAAGGGACAGGGAAAAACATTCAGTACTTC
j_call: TRBJ2-4; clone_size: few; d_call: -; v_call: TRBV3-1; cdr3_aa: CASSEPGVKNIQYF; cdr3_nt: TGTGCCAGCAGTGAGCCAGGGGTCAAAAACATTCAGTACTTC
j_call: TRBJ2-1; clone_size: -; d_call: TRBD2; v_call: TRBV5-1; cdr3_aa: CASSFRLAGVEPFF; cdr3_nt: TGCGCCAGCAGCTTCCGTCTAGCGGGGGTTGAGCCGTTCTTC
j_call: TRBJ2-5; clone_size: -; d_call: -; v_call: TRBV28; cdr3_aa: CATGPGGTQYF; cdr3_nt: TGTGCCACCGGCCCCGGGGGGACCCAGTACTTC
j_call: TRBJ1-4; clone_size: once; d_call: TRBD1; v_call: TRBV12-3/TRBV12-4; cdr3_aa: CASSPRGGLYEKLFF; cdr3_nt: TGTGCCAGCAGCCCCAGGGGGGGCCTTTATGAAAAACTGTTTTTT
j_call: TRBJ2-1; clone_size: -; d_call: -; v_call: TRBV20-1; cdr3_aa: CSAQRYSGFNEQFF; cdr3_nt: TGCAGTGCTCAGCGGTACTCGGGCTTCAATGAGCAGTTCTTC
j_call: TRBJ2-1; clone_size: -; d_call: TRBD1; v_call: TRBV29-1; cdr3_aa: CSVEKGQYYNEQFF; cdr3_nt: TGCAGCGTTGAAAAGGGACAGTATTACAATGAGCAGTTCTTC
j_call: TRBJ1-2; clone_size: -; d_call: TRBD1; v_call: TRBV20-1; cdr3_aa: CSATTGQGSYGYTF; cdr3_nt: TGCAGTGCTACAACCGGACAGGGGAGCTATGGCTACACCTTC
j_call: TRBJ2-3; clone_size: -; d_call: -; v_call: TRBV9; cdr3_aa: CASSGYPQDTQYF; cdr3_nt: TGTGCCAGCAGCGGATACCCTCAGGATACGCAGTATTTT
j_call: TRBJ2-5; clone_size: -; d_call: TRBD2; v_call: TRBV2; cdr3_aa: CASMTSGEETQYF; cdr3_nt: TGTGCCAGCATGACTAGCGGGGAAGAGACCCAGTACTTC
j_call: TRBJ2-7; clone_size: -; d_call: -; v_call: TRBV27; cdr3_aa: CASSPRRDWDEQYF; cdr3_nt: TGTGCCAGCAGTCCCCGGCGGGACTGGGACGAGCAGTACTTC
j_call: TRBJ2-2; clone_size: many; d_call: -; v_call: TRBV6-4; cdr3_aa: CASSGGPDTGELFF; cdr3_nt: TGTGCCAGCAGTGGGGGGCCCGACACCGGGGAGCTGTTTTTT
j_call: TRBJ1-2; clone_size: -; d_call: TRBD1; v_call: TRBV10-3; cdr3_aa: CAISERDRGSYGYTF; cdr3_nt: TGTGCCATCAGTGAAAGGGACAGGGGGAGCTATGGCTACACCTTC